A single sample gave rise to the 18 T cell receptor beta chains below, sequenced in a study of blood T cell repertoires in COVID-19. The data were produced by immunoSEQ multiplex PCR, yet TCRdb's version contains in-frame clones alone and is incomplete. The table shows about 280,000 clones, with about nine tenths occurring only once. Sequenced input: peripheral blood. These receptors were collected from a woman aged 45-60 years who had recovered from COVID-19.

This chain uses TRBV5-1 with TRBJ2-1, with D perhaps TRBD2 (5 bases). This CDR3 has 16 amino acids. The V and J ends lost 0 bases and 8 bases respectively, with 18 bases between them. Looked up from germline, CDR1 is SGHRS and CDR2 is YFSETQ. This CDR3 reads CASSLAPTTASDEQFF. CDR3 DNA: TGCGCCAGCAGCTTGGCCCCGACTACCGCTTCCGATGAGCAGTTCTTC.

CDR3 bases: TGTGCCAGCAGCTTAGCAAGCGGTACTGAAGCTTTCTTT. The encoded protein is CASSLASGTEAFF. This chain links TRBV7-9 with TRBJ1-1; D not resolved. Looked up from germline, CDR1 is SEHNR and CDR2 is FQNEAQ (reference sequence). This CDR3 has 13 residues. Trimming stripped 0 bases from V and 5 bases from J, with 7 bases between.

This clone came up once. The rearrangement uses TRBV5-1 and TRBJ2-7; 12 nucleotides line up with TRBD2. The germline V gene has CDR1 SGHRS and CDR2 YFSETQ. V dropped 3 bases and J dropped 3; count of bases not matched to a gene: 4. This CDR3 is 15 amino acids long. The DNA of the CDR3 is TGCGCCAGCAGCTCTAGCGGGGGGGCCTTCTACGAGCAGTACTTC. The encoded protein is CASSSSGGAFYEQYF.

CDR3 sequence (DNA): TGTGCCAGTACGACTCTGGGAGCCAATTCACCCCTCCACTTT. Encoded protein: CASTTLGANSPLHF. The rearrangement joins TRBV27 to TRBJ1-6; D uncertain. Per the germline V gene, CDR1 is MNHEY and CDR2 is SMNVEV (reference sequence). The CDR3 has 14 amino acids. V lost 9 bases and J lost 7, with 16 bases in between.

The chain employs TRBV7-9 and TRBJ2-2; 10 positions match TRBD2. CDR1 is SEHNR and CDR2 is FQNEAQ in the germline V gene (reference sequence). CDR3 length: 16 amino acids. J was trimmed by 7 bases and V by 3 bases; bases with no gene match: 8. CDR3 nucleotides: TGTGCCAGCAGCTTGGCTAGCGGGAGATTCGGCGGGGAGCTGTTTTTT. It translates to CASSLASGRFGGELFF.

The chain combines TRBV15 with TRBJ1-2; the D gene is possibly TRBD1 (5 bases). The V end lost 6 bases, the J end lost 4 bases, and 12 bases lay between the germline ends. Per germline, CDR1 LNHNV and CDR2 YYDKDF (reference sequence). The CDR3 loop spans 13 amino acids. The CDR3 sequence: CATRGSGLYGYTF. CDR3 nucleotides: TGTGCCACCAGGGGGTCAGGGCTCTATGGCTACACCTTC.

The chain has TRBV7-2 and TRBJ2-2, with 7 bases lining up with TRBD1. CDR3 size: 15 residues. V was clipped by 5 bases and J by 9 bases; unmatched bases: 12. Germline V lookup: CDR1 SGHTA, CDR2 FQGNSA. The CDR3 loop reads CASSVRPQGNRELFF. As DNA, the CDR3 is TGTGCCAGCAGCGTCAGACCACAGGGGAATAGGGAGCTGTTTTTT.

The V gene is TRBV6-4, the J gene TRBJ2-3; 8 nucleotides align to TRBD2. This CDR3 region has 15 residues. Germline V lookup: CDR1 MRHNA, CDR2 SNTAGT. V trimming: 6 bases; J trimming: 4 bases; junction bases outside the gene matches: 9. The CDR3 coding sequence is TGTGCCAGCAGCCCCGGGACTAGGACATCAGATACGCAGTATTTT. Translated, it gives CASSPGTRTSDTQYF.

The chain uses TRBV9 and TRBJ1-3; possibly TRBD2 for D (6 bases). The J call is in doubt because the DNA end fits TRBJ2-2 better. Germline CDR1 is SGDLS and CDR2 is YYNGEE. This CDR3 contains 16 residues. The CDR3 loop is CASSVTTGLNTGELFF. CDR3 nucleotides: TGTGCCAGCAGCGTGACCACGGGACTTAACACCGGGGAGCTGTTTTTT.

In its sample, this clone was seen once. V is TRBV7-3 and J is TRBJ1-1; D gene unclear. CDR1 is SGHTA, CDR2 FQGTGA, per germline. CDR3 length equals 13 residues. Deletions cut 3 bases from V and 2 bases from J, with 7 bases between. CDR3 protein: CASSLLRNTEAFF. Written as DNA, the CDR3 is TGTGCCAGCAGCTTGTTGAGAAACACTGAAGCTTTCTTT. Using reference TRBV7-3 and TRBJ1-1 for the parts outside the CDR3, the full variable domain is GAGVSQTPSNKVTEKGKYVELRCDPISGHTALYWYRQSLGQGPEFLIYFQGTGAADDSGLPNDRFFAVRPEGSVSTLKIQRTERGDSAVYLCASSLLRNTEAFFGQGTRLTVV.

The gene calls are TRBV5-1 and TRBJ2-1, with 7 bases matching TRBD1. The trim removed 2 bases at V and 11 bases at J, leaving 7 bases unmatched. CDR1 is SGHRS and CDR2 is YFSETQ in the germline V gene. This CDR3 contains 13 residues. The CDR3 bases are TGCGCCAGCAGCTTTAACCGGGACAGCAAGCAGTTCTTC. Translating it yields CASSFNRDSKQFF.

The chain joins TRBV7-3 to TRBJ2-5, with 9 bases lining up with TRBD2. Trimming took 5 bases from V and 4 from J; bases not matched to a gene: 5. This CDR3 has 14 residues. The germline V gene encodes CDR1 SGHTA and CDR2 FQGTGA. The CDR3 sequence: CASSPAGGRETQYF. The CDR3 nucleotides are TGTGCCAGCAGCCCCGCGGGGGGGCGAGAGACCCAGTACTTC.

The chain is built from TRBV28 and TRBJ1-1; D is possibly TRBD1 (5 bases). Between the trimmed V and J ends, which lost 3 bases and 5 bases, there was a span of 16 bases. Germline CDR1 MDHEN, CDR2 SYDVKM. The CDR3 runs to 15 residues. The CDR3 spells CASSLWGLTGTEAFF. As DNA, the CDR3 is TGTGCCAGCAGTTTGTGGGGACTGACGGGAACTGAAGCTTTCTTT.

This rearrangement joins TRBV5-1 to TRBJ2-5; weak D call: TRBD2 (6 bases). The CDR3 loop spans 16 amino acids. The germline gives CDR1 SGHRS, CDR2 YFSETQ. V was trimmed by 0 bases and J by 3 bases, leaving 15 bases between them. CDR3: CASSLGDFPSKETQYF. The DNA of the CDR3 is TGCGCCAGCAGCTTGGGGGACTTCCCTTCTAAAGAGACCCAGTACTTC.

This sequence joins TRBV28 and TRBJ1-2; possibly TRBD1 for D (5 bases). Trimming took 4 bases from V and 1 from J, leaving 10 bases between them. The CDR3 has 14 residues. CDR1 MDHEN and CDR2 SYDVKM come from the germline V gene. The CDR3 is CASSWGEFNYGYTF. As DNA, the CDR3 is TGTGCCAGCAGTTGGGGCGAGTTTAACTATGGCTACACCTTC.

The rearrangement joins TRBV20-1 to TRBJ1-1; 7 bases agree with TRBD1. The germline V gene has CDR1 DFQATT and CDR2 SNEGSKA (reference sequence). The CDR3 has 16 residues. V gave up 3 bases and J gave up 4 bases; unmatched junction bases: 14. CDR3 sequence: CSASPGTALTGTEAFF. The CDR3 DNA is TGCAGTGCTAGTCCCGGGACAGCCCTAACGGGCACTGAAGCTTTCTTT.

V and J are TRBV5-1 and TRBJ1-2, with 9 bases aligning to TRBD1. Losses at the gene ends were 1 base for V and 8 bases for J; bases not matched to a gene: 12. CDR3 length: 16 residues. Per the germline V gene, CDR1 is SGHRS and CDR2 is YFSETQ. The CDR3 DNA reads as TGCGCCAGCAGCTTGCCCGGGACAGGGTCCCTTGGAGGCTACACCTTC. This gives the protein CASSLPGTGSLGGYTF.

The V call is TRBV5-1, the J call TRBJ1-2; 7 positions match TRBD1. The V segment lost 0 bases and the J segment 6 bases; nucleotides outside the gene matches: 5. Looked up from germline, CDR1 is SGHRS and CDR2 is YFSETQ. The CDR3 covers 14 residues. The CDR3 here is CASSLATGFNGYTF. DNA of the CDR3: TGCGCCAGCAGCTTGGCGACAGGGTTTAATGGCTACACCTTC.